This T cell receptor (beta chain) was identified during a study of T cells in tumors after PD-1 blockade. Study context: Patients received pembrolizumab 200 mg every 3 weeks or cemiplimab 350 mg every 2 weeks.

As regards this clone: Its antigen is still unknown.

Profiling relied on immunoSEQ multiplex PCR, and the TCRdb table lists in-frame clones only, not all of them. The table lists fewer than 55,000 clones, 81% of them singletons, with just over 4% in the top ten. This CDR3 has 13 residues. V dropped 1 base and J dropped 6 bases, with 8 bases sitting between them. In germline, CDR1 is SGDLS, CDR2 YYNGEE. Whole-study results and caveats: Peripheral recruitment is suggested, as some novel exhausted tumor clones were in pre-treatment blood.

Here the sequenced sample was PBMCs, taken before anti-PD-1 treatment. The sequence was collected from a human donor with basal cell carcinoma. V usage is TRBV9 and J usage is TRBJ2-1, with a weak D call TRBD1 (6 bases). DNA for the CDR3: TGTGCCAGCAGCGTACGCAGGGGCAATGAGCAGTTCTTC. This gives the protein CASSVRRGNEQFF.